This entry describes one TCR beta chain. The sample belongs to a study of blood T cell repertoires in COVID-19. About the research overall: Sample material is recorded as cDNA or gDNA derived from T cells, B-cell-depleted T cells, or PBMCs.

With 3 bases removed from V and 4 bases from J, the gap between germline ends came to 8 bases. Germline V CDR1 and CDR2: SGHVS, FQNEAQ. The CDR3 covers 13 residues. In the original processing: Reference gene primer amplification gave nucleated cell count estimates. Repertoires were generated with immunoSEQ multiplex PCR, while TCRdb's copy carries only in-frame clones and drops some. Clone size and the V and J calls come from that table; the DNA yielded D and trimming. The repertoire has nearly 250,000 clones, 86% of them found once; the top ten carry about 1.6%. This receptor was taken from a woman aged 55-70 years who had recovered from COVID-19. The V and J genes are TRBV7-8 and TRBJ2-3; D is possibly TRBD2 (5 bases). Sequences were obtained from peripheral blood. CDR3 sequence: CASSLEAADTQYF. DNA for the CDR3: TGTGCCAGCAGCTTGGAGGCGGCAGATACGCAGTATTTT.